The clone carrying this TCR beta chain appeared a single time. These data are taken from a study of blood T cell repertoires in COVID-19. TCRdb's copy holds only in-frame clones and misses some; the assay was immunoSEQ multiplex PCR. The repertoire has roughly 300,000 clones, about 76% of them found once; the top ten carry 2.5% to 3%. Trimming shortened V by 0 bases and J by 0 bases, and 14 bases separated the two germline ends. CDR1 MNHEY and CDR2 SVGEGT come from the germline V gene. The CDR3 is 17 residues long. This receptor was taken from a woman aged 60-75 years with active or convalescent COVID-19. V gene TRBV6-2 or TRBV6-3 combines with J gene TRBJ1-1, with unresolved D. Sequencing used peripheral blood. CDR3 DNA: TGTGCCAGCAGTTACTCGAAGGGTTGGACTGTGAACACTGAAGCTTTCTTT. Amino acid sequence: CASSYSKGWTVNTEAFF.